One sample yielded the 29 T cell receptor beta chains listed below, sequenced in a study of blood T cell repertoires in COVID-19. The data were produced by immunoSEQ multiplex PCR, yet TCRdb's version contains in-frame clones alone and is incomplete. Among some 150,000 clones listed, 65% to 85% were seen once. Sequencing used peripheral blood. These receptors all come from a man in his sixties with active or convalescent COVID-19.

This rearrangement joins TRBV19 to TRBJ2-1; tentatively, D is TRBD2 (6 bases). The V gene lost 3 bases and the J gene lost 7 bases, with 16 bases spanning the gap. The germline gives CDR1 LNHDA, CDR2 SQIVND (reference sequence). The CDR3 is made up of 15 amino acids. The CDR3 DNA reads TGTGCCAGTAGTATGAGGAGCGGGCGGGTAAATGAGCAGTTCTTC. Translating gives CASSMRSGRVNEQFF.

The gene calls are TRBV6-1 and TRBJ1-4; tentatively, D is TRBD1 (6 bases). The germline CDR1 and CDR2 sequences are MNHNS and SASEGT. V lost 3 bases to trimming and J lost 8 bases, with 10 bases between them. The CDR3 runs to 13 residues. This CDR3 reads CASSEGAREKLFF. The CDR3 coding sequence is TGTGCCAGCAGTGAGGGGGCGCGAGAAAAACTGTTTTTT.

The gene calls are TRBV4-2 and TRBJ1-1, with D unresolved. Germline V lookup: CDR1 LGHNA, CDR2 YNFKEQ. The CDR3 runs 12 residues. The V end lost 0 bases, the J end lost 6 bases, and 5 bases lay between the germline ends. The CDR3: CASSQDEPEAFF. The DNA for the CDR3 is TGTGCCAGCAGCCAAGATGAGCCTGAAGCTTTCTTT.

The chain couples TRBV7-2 to TRBJ2-7; tentative D call: TRBD2 (6 bases). Germline values: CDR1 SGHTA, CDR2 FQGNSA. CDR3 length equals 16 residues. V lost 1 base to trimming and J lost 5 bases, with 18 bases between them. For the CDR3, the DNA is TGTGCCAGCAGCTTAGTTACCACCGGGACGGGGGACGAGCAGTACTTC. Translation: CASSLVTTGTGDEQYF.

As for this clone: This specimen includes other DNA sequences encoding the same CDR3. The CDR3 protein is CASSPTGGGQPQHF. In DNA form, the CDR3 reads TGTGCCAGCAGCCCCACGGGGGGGGGTCAGCCCCAGCATTTT. The genes are TRBV9 and TRBJ1-5; tentative D call: TRBD1 (5 bases). Germline-derived CDR1 and CDR2 are SGDLS and YYNGEE. V was cut by 4 bases and J by 6 bases, with 14 bases left in between. The CDR3 totals 14 residues.

This rearrangement joins TRBV2 to TRBJ2-3; D is possibly TRBD1 (5 bases). CDR1 SNHLY and CDR2 FYNNEI come from the germline V gene. The ends were cut back, 7 bases at V and 4 bases at J, with 15 bases in the middle. The CDR3 is 14 residues long. DNA for the CDR3: TGTGCCAGCACCCAGGGTAGAAGTCCAGATACGCAGTATTTT. Translating gives CASTQGRSPDTQYF.

The chain combines TRBV5-1 with TRBJ2-1; no firm D call. V lost 0 bases to trimming and J lost 2 bases, with 6 bases between them. Germline lookup yields CDR1 SGHRS and CDR2 YFSETQ. CDR3 length equals 14 residues. The CDR3 sequence: CASSLDYPYNEQFF. The CDR3, as DNA: TGCGCCAGCAGCTTGGACTATCCCTACAATGAGCAGTTCTTC.

CDR3 residues: CASSPGQGNTIYF. CDR3 sequence (DNA): TGTGCCAGCAGCCCCGGACAGGGAAACACCATATATTTT. This chain uses TRBV6-6 with TRBJ1-3; weak D call: TRBD1 (6 bases). With 6 bases removed from V and 4 bases from J, the gap between germline ends came to 10 bases. This CDR3 spans 13 amino acids. Germline CDR1 MNHNY, CDR2 SVGAGI (reference sequence).

The genes are TRBV29-1 and TRBJ1-1; the match to TRBD1 covers 8 bases. Germline-derived CDR1 and CDR2 are SQVTM and ANQGSEA. This CDR3 has 14 residues. V was clipped by 7 bases and J by 0 bases; unmatched bases: 7. DNA for the CDR3: TGCAGCGGAGGGACAGGCCGGATGAACACTGAAGCTTTCTTT. It yields the protein CSGGTGRMNTEAFF.

This clone was observed many times. The V call is TRBV19, the J call TRBJ2-7, with TRBD1 matching 10 bases. The CDR3 runs to 14 residues. Germline trimming cut 7 bases from V and 3 bases from J; bases unmatched to any gene: 6. Germline V gives CDR1 LNHDA, CDR2 SQIVND (reference sequence). The CDR3: CASTRTGGLYEQYF. The DNA of the CDR3 is TGTGCCAGTACTCGGACAGGGGGACTCTACGAGCAGTACTTC.

The chain joins TRBV7-9 to TRBJ2-7, with 9 nucleotides matching TRBD2. Trimming took 6 bases from V and 10 from J; bases not matched to a gene: 19. Per germline, CDR1 SEHNR and CDR2 FQNEAQ (reference sequence). This CDR3 has 16 residues. The CDR3 region is CASRADGLAPSGEQYF. The CDR3 DNA sequence: TGTGCCAGCAGGGCCGACGGACTAGCGCCTTCGGGTGAACAGTACTTC.

The V and J genes are TRBV7-9 and TRBJ1-4, with TRBD1 identical over 7 bases. The CDR3 is 14 residues long. V lost 5 bases to trimming and J lost 6 bases; unmatched junction nucleotides: 6. CDR1 and CDR2 (germline): SEHNR, FQNEAQ (reference sequence). As DNA, the CDR3 is TGTGCCAGCAGCCGCAAGGGGGCGGATGAAAAACTGTTTTTT. Its protein product is CASSRKGADEKLFF.

The V and J genes are TRBV30 and TRBJ1-5; 8 nucleotides line up with TRBD1. With V trimmed by 5 bases and J by 5 bases, 5 bases remained unmatched. CDR3 length: 13 amino acids. From germline, CDR1 is GTSNPN and CDR2 SVGIG (reference sequence). The CDR3 DNA reads as TGTGCCTGGGGTGGACAGGGCTATCAGCCCCAGCATTTT. This codes for CAWGGQGYQPQHF. Based on the CDR3 plus reference TRBV30 and TRBJ1-5, the full variable domain is SQTIHQWPATLVQPVGSPLSLECTVEGTSNPNLYWYRQAAGRGLQLLFYSVGIGQISSEVPQNLSASRPQDRQFILSSKKLLLSDSGFYLCAWGGQGYQPQHFGDGTRLSIL.

V is TRBV11-3 and J is TRBJ2-1; a weak D match, TRBD2 (6 bases). Trimming shortened V by 5 bases and J by 5 bases, and 16 bases separated the two germline ends. The CDR3 consists of 15 residues. From germline, CDR1 is SGHNT and CDR2 YENEEA. The CDR3 coding sequence is TGTGCCAGCAGCCCACGGGGGACCGAAGACAATGAGCAGTTCTTC. It encodes CASSPRGTEDNEQFF.

CDR3 amino acids: CASSFQGQGTDTQYF. DNA for the CDR3: TGCGCCAGCAGCTTTCAGGGGCAGGGGACAGATACGCAGTATTTT. V and J are TRBV5-1 and TRBJ2-3; TRBD1 might be the D (6 bases). Trimming stripped 2 bases from V and 3 bases from J, with 13 bases between. The CDR3 covers 15 residues. The germline V gene encodes CDR1 SGHRS and CDR2 YFSETQ.

CDR3 sequence: CASGRNNSPLHF. The CDR3 bases are TGTGCCAGCGGGAGAAATAATTCACCCCTCCACTTT. The V call is TRBV27, the J call TRBJ1-6; D remains unclear. The germline V and J ends were trimmed by 8 bases and 5 bases, with 7 bases remaining between them. The V gene's germline CDR1 is MNHEY and CDR2 SMNVEV (reference sequence). The CDR3 runs to 12 residues.

This clone was seen many times. The chain has TRBV6-5 and TRBJ2-1, with 7 bases matching TRBD1. This CDR3 is built from 10 residues. Germline V lookup: CDR1 MNHEY, CDR2 SVGAGI. Unmatched junction bases numbered 4, after V lost 10 bases and J lost 10 bases. The CDR3 region is CATGRGEQFF. In DNA, the CDR3 is TGTGCCACCGGCAGGGGGGAGCAGTTCTTC.

The V and J genes are TRBV18 and TRBJ2-7; maybe TRBD1 (6 bases). The CDR3 is 14 residues long. Trimming left V 2 bases short and J 3 bases short, with 11 bases between. Per germline, CDR1 KGHSH and CDR2 LQKENI. The CDR3 DNA is TGTGCCAGCTCACCAGCAGGGGTAGTCTACGAGCAGTACTTC. It is translated as CASSPAGVVYEQYF.

In its sample, this clone was seen a few times. This chain links TRBV3-1 (or the pseudogene TRBV3-2) with TRBJ1-5, with D perhaps TRBD1 (5 bases). The V end was cut by 1 base, the J end by 7 bases, with 20 bases between. Germline CDR1 reads LGHDT; CDR2 reads YNNKEL (reference sequence). The CDR3 loop spans 17 amino acids. This CDR3 reads CASSQGLGGVIIQPQHF. CDR3 bases: TGTGCCAGCAGCCAAGGACTCGGGGGGGTAATCATCCAGCCCCAGCATTTT.

This chain uses TRBV25-1 with TRBJ1-4, with D unresolved. The V and J ends lost 1 base and 5 bases respectively, with 11 bases between them. This CDR3 comprises 15 residues. Germline values: CDR1 MGHDK, CDR2 SYGVNS. DNA of the CDR3: TGTGCCAGCAGTGAATCGGGGAGAACCAATGAAAAACTGTTTTTT. It codes for CASSESGRTNEKLFF. The variable domain in full, with the rest retrieved from reference TRBV25-1 and TRBJ1-4, is EADIYQTPRYLVIGTGKKITLECSQTMGHDKMYWYQQDPGMELHLIHYSYGVNSTEKGDLSSESTVSRIRTEHFPLTLESARPSHTSQYLCASSESGRTNEKLFFGSGTQLSVL.

This chain links TRBV6-5 with TRBJ1-6, with D hard to call. This CDR3 region has 15 residues. Germline loops: CDR1 MNHEY, CDR2 SVGAGI. V was clipped by 6 bases and J by 3 bases, with 12 bases between them. The CDR3 bases are TGTGCCAGCAGATATGACGGGAGCTATAATTCACCCCTCCACTTT. Protein sequence: CASRYDGSYNSPLHF.

The chain combines TRBV19 with TRBJ1-2; D is perhaps TRBD1 (5 bases). The CDR3 contains 15 residues. The V end lost 5 bases, the J end lost 7 bases, and 20 bases lay between the germline ends. From germline, CDR1 is LNHDA and CDR2 SQIVND (reference sequence). The chain's CDR3 is CASSLRDLTSGGYTF. Written as DNA, the CDR3 is TGTGCCAGTAGTCTCCGGGACTTAACCTCTGGTGGCTACACCTTC.

Notes on this clone: Different DNA sequences within this sample yield the same CDR3. V gene TRBV28 combines with J gene TRBJ1-2, with D possibly TRBD1 on 5 matching bases. The CDR3 contains 13 residues. Germline loops: CDR1 MDHEN, CDR2 SYDVKM. V was clipped by 6 bases and J by 6 bases, with 14 bases between them. CDR3 in amino acids: CASSLGGGNGYTF. The DNA for the CDR3 is TGTGCCAGCAGCCTTGGGGGAGGAAATGGCTACACCTTC.

The chain carries TRBV15 and TRBJ2-7; 8 bases fit TRBD2. CDR3 length: 18 residues. Germline V CDR1 and CDR2: LNHNV, YYDKDF (reference sequence). The V and J ends lost 2 bases and 3 bases, in that order; junction bases with no gene match: 15. CDR3 sequence: CATSRPPGGGGRFYEQYF. For the CDR3, the DNA is TGTGCCACCAGCAGACCCCCCGGGGGGGGAGGGCGTTTCTACGAGCAGTACTTC. The entire variable domain, with the rest obtained from reference TRBV15 and TRBJ2-7, is as follows: DAMVIQNPRYQVTQFGKPVTLSCSQTLNHNVMYWYQQKSSQAPKLLFHYYDKDFNNEADTPDNFQSRRPNTSFCFLDIRSPGLGDTAMYLCATSRPPGGGGRFYEQYFGPGTRLTVT.

The CDR3 region has the DNA TGTGCCAGCAGCCCAAAGCGGGAGGGCTCCTACAATGAGCAGTTCTTC. This sequence encodes CASSPKREGSYNEQFF. This chain links TRBV13 with TRBJ2-1, with 10 positions matching TRBD2. The CDR3 loop spans 16 amino acids. In germline, CDR1 is PRHDT, CDR2 FYEKMQ (reference sequence). The V gene end was trimmed by 5 bases and the J gene end by 0 bases; junction bases not matched to a gene: 4.

This chain connects TRBV6-5 to TRBJ2-7; 7 nucleotides align to TRBD1. This CDR3 comprises 12 residues. CDR1 and CDR2 (germline): MNHEY, SVGAGI. V shed 5 bases, J shed 5 bases, and the junction held 3 bases outside the gene matches. This chain's CDR3 is CASSRTGDEQYF. The CDR3 DNA sequence: TGTGCCAGCAGTCGCACAGGGGACGAGCAGTACTTC.

The CDR3 sequence: CASSPDRMSTDTQYF. The CDR3 DNA follows: TGTGCCAGCAGCCCGGACAGAATGTCCACAGATACGCAGTATTTT. The V and J genes are TRBV27 and TRBJ2-3; possible D gene TRBD1, 6 bases. The length of the CDR3 is 15 residues. Trimming took 6 bases from V and 2 from J, leaving 15 bases between them. Germline-derived CDR1 and CDR2 are MNHEY and SMNVEV (reference sequence).

The chain recombines TRBV19 with TRBJ2-1, with D maybe TRBD2 (5 bases). Germline V gene sequence: CDR1 LNHDA, CDR2 SQIVND (reference sequence). This CDR3 spans 13 amino acids. The V and J ends lost 6 bases and 6 bases respectively, with 12 bases between them. The CDR3 bases are TGTGCCAGTAGCAAACTAGACTTCAATGAGCAGTTCTTC. Translating it yields CASSKLDFNEQFF.

The rearrangement joins TRBV27 to TRBJ1-3, with no clear D. Per germline, CDR1 MNHEY and CDR2 SMNVEV (reference sequence). The CDR3 totals 14 residues. V lost 2 bases and J lost 0, with 5 bases in between. The CDR3 region has the DNA TGTGCCAGCAGTTTAGCCAGCTCTGGAAACACCATATATTTT. Protein product: CASSLASSGNTIYF.